One sample yielded the 9 T cell receptor beta chains listed below, sequenced in a study of OX40 agonist ivuxolimab in advanced cancers. Here immunoSEQ multiplex PCR was the method, and the copy in TCRdb shows in-frame clones only, minus some. This table has 65,000 to 85,000 clones, 85% appearing once. The sequenced sample was CD4+ or CD8+ T cells sorted from blood, obtained in a trial of the OX40 agonist ivuxolimab. The origin of the receptors is an adult with an advanced solid tumor such as melanoma, head and neck, liver or kidney cancer.

V usage is TRBV19 and J usage is TRBJ2-3, with D unresolved. The V end was cut by 0 bases, the J end by 3 bases, with 7 bases between. The length of the CDR3 is 14 residues. Germline V gene lookup returns CDR1 LNHDA and CDR2 SQIVND (reference sequence). The DNA for the CDR3 is TGTGCCAGTAGTATAGAGTGGCAGACAGATACGCAGTATTTT. Encoded protein: CASSIEWQTDTQYF.

This chain joins TRBV19 and TRBJ1-1; the D is unclear. The CDR3 extends over 15 amino acids. Trimming removed 6 bases at V and 0 bases at J, with 14 bases between. Germline V gene lookup returns CDR1 LNHDA and CDR2 SQIVND (reference sequence). CDR3 residues: CASRKRDPMNTEAFF. The DNA of the CDR3 is TGTGCCAGTAGGAAAAGGGATCCCATGAACACTGAAGCTTTCTTT. Complete variable domain (other parts from reference TRBV19 and TRBJ1-1): DGGITQSPKYLFRKEGQNVTLSCEQNLNHDAMYWYRQDPGQGLRLIYYSQIVNDFQKGDIAEGYSVSREKKESFPLTVTSAQKNPTAFYLCASRKRDPMNTEAFFGQGTRLTVV.

This chain uses TRBV7-2 with TRBJ2-4; weak D call: TRBD2 (6 bases). The CDR3 loop spans 16 amino acids. CDR1 is SGHTA, CDR2 FQGNSA, per germline. The V end lost 7 bases, the J end lost 5 bases, and 21 bases lay between the germline ends. The CDR3 sequence is CASTDVTGGRENIQYF. In DNA, the CDR3 is TGTGCCAGCACCGATGTAACCGGGGGACGGGAAAACATTCAGTACTTC.

The V and J genes are TRBV6-5 and TRBJ2-1; 9 bases match TRBD1. The V and J ends lost 4 bases and 15 bases, in that order; junction bases with no gene match: 13. This CDR3 is 14 amino acids long. Germline loops: CDR1 MNHEY, CDR2 SVGAGI. CDR3 DNA: TGTGCCAGCAGTTCCTCCACAGGGGGCGGGAATCGGTTCTTC. Translating gives CASSSSTGGGNRFF.

The chain couples TRBV2 to TRBJ2-1; 9 bases fit TRBD2. The CDR3 has 14 amino acids. Germline V gene data show CDR1 as SNHLY and CDR2 as FYNNEI. Unmatched junction bases numbered 4, after V lost 8 bases and J lost 2 bases. The CDR3 is CASRLAETYNEQFF. The CDR3, as DNA: TGTGCCAGCCGACTAGCGGAAACCTACAATGAGCAGTTCTTC.

The chain uses TRBV7-3 and TRBJ1-1; TRBD1 aligns across 7 bases. CDR1 and CDR2 (germline): SGHTA, FQGTGA. Trimming at V came to 3 bases and at J to 6 bases, leaving 4 bases not matched to a gene. This CDR3 has 13 residues. The CDR3 nucleotides read TGTGCCAGCAGCTTCCGACAGGGCGCTGAAGCTTTCTTT. It is translated as CASSFRQGAEAFF.

The gene calls are TRBV5-1 and TRBJ2-3; the match to TRBD1 covers 7 bases. The CDR3 consists of 15 residues. The germline V gene encodes CDR1 SGHRS and CDR2 YFSETQ. Germline trimming cut 4 bases from V and 1 base from J; bases unmatched to any gene: 6. CDR3 sequence reads: CASSRRQGGTDTQYF. CDR3 DNA sequence: TGCGCCAGCAGCAGACGACAGGGCGGCACAGATACGCAGTATTTT. Full variable domain (outside the CDR3, taken from reference TRBV5-1 and TRBJ2-3): KAGVTQTPRYLIKTRGQQVTLSCSPISGHRSVSWYQQTPGQGLQFLFEYFSETQRNKGNFPGRFSGRQFSNSRSEMNVSTLELGDSALYLCASSRRQGGTDTQYFGPGTRLTVL.

This clone has a single count. J is TRBJ2-3 and V is TRBV19, with 8 bases aligning to TRBD1. The germline V gene encodes CDR1 LNHDA and CDR2 SQIVND (reference sequence). The CDR3 is 15 residues long. V lost 5 bases and J lost 4; bases outside the gene matches: 8. The CDR3 DNA reads as TGTGCCAGTAGTGAAGAGAGGACAGGGTCAGATACGCAGTATTTT. This codes for CASSEERTGSDTQYF.

J is TRBJ1-1 and V is TRBV7-3; TRBD1 is a possible D gene (5 bases). V was shortened by 5 bases and J by 2 bases, with 9 bases between the two germline ends. The CDR3 has 13 residues. Per germline, CDR1 SGHTA and CDR2 FQGTGA. The CDR3 DNA follows: TGTGCCAGCAGCCCAGGGCCAAACACTGAAGCTTTCTTT. It codes for CASSPGPNTEAFF.